Following are 32 T cell receptor beta chains from one sample sequenced in a study of blood T cells in healthy people across ages. Then a second PCR, running roughly 7 to 11 cycles, was carried out with a sample-barcoded 5' primer and a J-beta primer mix. TCRdb redid the calling of the 5' RACE reads with MiXCR, one entry per CDR3 protein. The table records around 620,000 distinct CDR3 sequences, 25% to 30% of them present only once. The sample taken for sequencing was blood. These receptors originate from a woman aged 70-85 years in good health.

This clonotype was counted many times. The chain employs TRBV7-9 and TRBJ1-5; D is ambiguous. CDR3 length: 14 residues. V was shortened by 1 base and J by 0 bases, with 4 bases between the two germline ends. Germline CDR1 and CDR2: SEHNR and FQNEAQ (reference sequence). DNA for the CDR3: TGTGCCAGCAGCTTAGGCAATAGCAATCAGCCCCAGCATTTT. Translating it yields CASSLGNSNQPQHF.

This clonotype was found a few times. The genes are TRBV5-1 and TRBJ2-5, with a weak D call TRBD1 (6 bases). Trimming removed 3 bases at V and 2 bases at J, with 14 bases between. This CDR3 region has 15 residues. CDR1 SGHRS and CDR2 YFSETQ come from the germline V gene. CDR3 loop: CASSYLGQIQETQYF. Written as DNA, the CDR3 is TGCGCCAGCAGCTACCTCGGACAGATACAAGAGACCCAGTACTTC.

The chain recombines TRBV12-3 or TRBV12-4 with TRBJ1-1, with no clear D. This CDR3 contains 13 residues. V lost 7 bases and J 11 bases, leaving 20 bases between the germline ends. CDR3 residues: CASTHPTSNVAFF. The CDR3 DNA follows: TGTGCCAGCACCCATCCGACTTCAAATGTGGCTTTCTTT.

This clonotype has a handful of counts. V is TRBV7-2 and J is TRBJ1-2; D is unresolved. This CDR3 spans 15 amino acids. The ends were cut back, 1 base at V and 8 bases at J, with 17 bases in the middle. CDR1 is SGHTA, CDR2 FQGNSA, per germline. CDR3 in DNA: TGTGCCAGCAGCTTAGTTGGCTGGTCCGGGAAAGGCTACACCTTC. It encodes CASSLVGWSGKGYTF.

This clonotype was counted a few times. The chain recombines TRBV29-1 with TRBJ2-7; TRBD1 is a possible D gene (5 bases). This CDR3 is 13 amino acids long. Deletions cut 4 bases from V and 1 base from J, with 11 bases between. CDR1 is SQVTM, CDR2 ANQGSEA, per germline. CDR3 sequence (DNA): TGCAGCGTTGTCCAGGGCTCATCCTACGAGCAGTACTTC. The encoded protein is CSVVQGSSYEQYF.

This clonotype appeared a few times. The V and J genes are TRBV18 and TRBJ1-2; TRBD1 matches at 7 bases. CDR1 and CDR2 from the germline V gene are KGHSH and LQKENI. This CDR3 has 16 amino acids. The V and J ends lost 3 bases and 0 bases, in that order; junction bases with no gene match: 7. CDR3 nucleotides: TGTGCCAGCTCACCGGGGGACAGATTGACTAACTATGGCTACACCTTC. It is translated as CASSPGDRLTNYGYTF.

The chain employs TRBV24-1 and TRBJ2-5; 10 bases match TRBD2. Matching the DNA end better, TRBJ2-1 makes the J call doubtful. This CDR3 spans 14 amino acids. Germline-derived CDR1 and CDR2 are KGHDR and SFDVKD. CDR3 sequence: CATRSGGAGDEQFF. CDR3 DNA sequence: TGTGCCACCCGCAGCGGGGGGGCCGGCGATGAGCAGTTCTTC.

V usage is TRBV15 and J usage is TRBJ2-7, with D unclear. CDR3 length: 15 amino acids. In germline, CDR1 is LNHNV, CDR2 YYDKDF (reference sequence). The V gene lost 0 bases and the J gene lost 7 bases, with 16 bases spanning the gap. CDR3: CATSREFGSPREQYF. The CDR3, as DNA: TGTGCCACCAGCAGAGAGTTTGGGTCCCCGCGTGAGCAGTACTTC.

The J gene is TRBJ2-1, the V gene TRBV7-9, with 11 bases fitting TRBD2. The ends lost 2 bases at V and 8 bases at J; junction bases unmatched: 5. CDR3 length: 15 amino acids. Per the germline V gene, CDR1 is SEHNR and CDR2 is FQNEAQ (reference sequence). The CDR3 is CASSLLIAGGYEQFF. In DNA form, the CDR3 reads TGTGCCAGCAGCTTACTGATAGCGGGGGGGTATGAGCAGTTCTTC.

The V gene is TRBV2, the J gene TRBJ1-2; TRBD1 matches 7 bases. The CDR3 is made up of 13 amino acids. V trimming: 6 bases; J trimming: 4 bases; junction bases outside the gene matches: 5. The V gene's germline CDR1 is SNHLY and CDR2 FYNNEI. CDR3 nucleotide sequence: TGTGCCAGCAGCCGGGACAGCCTCTATGGCTACACCTTC. Amino acids: CASSRDSLYGYTF.

J is TRBJ2-3 and V is TRBV15, with 9 bases fitting TRBD2. V trimming: 1 base; J trimming: 0 bases; junction bases outside the gene matches: 5. The CDR3 runs to 17 residues. Germline CDR1 is LNHNV and CDR2 is YYDKDF (reference sequence). The CDR3: CATSRGASGASTDTQYF. The DNA of the CDR3 is TGTGCCACCAGCAGAGGAGCTAGCGGGGCTAGCACAGATACGCAGTATTTT.

The chain uses TRBV6-6 and TRBJ2-5; 7 bases fit TRBD1. The CDR3 is 14 residues long. With V trimmed by 1 base and J by 4 bases, 3 bases remained unmatched. CDR1 is MNHNY and CDR2 is SVGAGI in the germline V gene (reference sequence). CDR3 residues: CASSYWGQPETQYF. The CDR3 nucleotides are TGTGCCAGCAGTTACTGGGGACAGCCAGAGACCCAGTACTTC.

The chain joins TRBV20-1 to TRBJ1-3; D is uncertain. CDR1 and CDR2 (germline): DFQATT, SNEGSKA (reference sequence). CDR3 size: 15 residues. V was shortened by 0 bases and J by 9 bases, with 18 bases between the two germline ends. CDR3 sequence (DNA): TGCAGTGCTAGAGAAAGCTCGGGATTTGGACGCACCATATATTTT. Translated: CSARESSGFGRTIYF.

This clonotype was picked up a small number of times. The rearrangement joins TRBV20-1 to TRBJ2-5; no reliable D call. CDR1 and CDR2 (germline): DFQATT, SNEGSKA (reference sequence). This CDR3 contains 12 residues. The V end was cut by 5 bases, the J end by 3 bases, with 10 bases between. CDR3 in DNA: TGCAGTGCTGGTACCCGCGAAGAGACCCAGTACTTC. Its protein product is CSAGTREETQYF.

This clonotype was recorded at least ten times. The chain recombines TRBV9 with TRBJ2-5, with 7 nucleotides matching TRBD1. TRBJ2-7 explains the end of the DNA better; the J call may be wrong. From germline, CDR1 is SGDLS and CDR2 YYNGEE. This CDR3 has 14 residues. CDR3: CASSLWDSSYEQYF. The DNA of the CDR3 is TGTGCCAGCAGCCTGTGGGACAGTTCCTACGAGCAGTACTTC.

This clonotype was seen more than once but under ten times. The chain employs TRBV2 and TRBJ1-2, with D possibly matching TRBD1 (5 bases). This CDR3 contains 13 residues. The germline gives CDR1 SNHLY, CDR2 FYNNEI. Deletions cut 3 bases from V and 4 bases from J, with 9 bases between. CDR3 coding DNA: TGTGCCAGCAGTGACGGTCAGGGCTATGGCTACACCTTC. Its translation is CASSDGQGYGYTF. The full variable domain, with the rest looked up from reference TRBV2 and TRBJ1-2, is EPEVTQTPSHQVTQMGQEVILRCVPISNHLYFYWYRQILGQKVEFLVSFYNNEISEKSEIFDDQFSVERPDGSNFTLKIRSTKLEDSAMYFCASSDGQGYGYTFGSGTRLTVV.

This rearrangement joins TRBV20-1 to TRBJ1-4; 7 bases fit TRBD1. Germline values: CDR1 DFQATT, CDR2 SNEGSKA (reference sequence). The trim removed 6 bases at V and 8 bases at J, leaving 12 bases unmatched. The CDR3 has 14 amino acids. CDR3 bases: TGCAGTGCGGATCAGGGGGGAAGTCGGGAAAAACTGTTTTTT. Translated, it gives CSADQGGSREKLFF.

This clonotype has only a few counts. The chain is built from TRBV7-2 and TRBJ2-5, with D unclear. The CDR3 extends over 15 amino acids. V was pared by 4 bases and J by 3 bases, with 15 bases between. Per germline, CDR1 SGHTA and CDR2 FQGNSA. The CDR3 sequence is CASSSRPAQKETQYF. The CDR3 DNA reads as TGTGCCAGCAGCTCCCGCCCCGCCCAGAAAGAGACCCAGTACTTC.

The table lists this clonotype with a few counts. The rearrangement joins TRBV25-1 to TRBJ2-3, with D possibly being TRBD2 (5 bases). The length of the CDR3 is 14 residues. Per germline, CDR1 MGHDK and CDR2 SYGVNS. V was clipped by 4 bases and J by 4 bases, with 12 bases between them. The CDR3 DNA is TGTGCCAGCAGTGCGACAACGAGGGCAGATACGCAGTATTTT. Protein: CASSATTRADTQYF.

This clonotype was observed a handful of times. J is TRBJ2-7 and V is TRBV7-2; TRBD2 aligns across 14 bases. Germline lookup yields CDR1 SGHTA and CDR2 FQGNSA. V trimming: 5 bases; J trimming: 1 base; junction bases outside the gene matches: 4. CDR3 length equals 16 residues. CDR3 region: CASSVGLAGVSYEQYF. The CDR3 DNA reads as TGTGCCAGCAGCGTGGGACTAGCGGGGGTGTCCTACGAGCAGTACTTC.

The chain is built from TRBV12-3 or TRBV12-4 and TRBJ1-1; weak D call: TRBD1 (5 bases). V was pared by 5 bases and J by 7 bases, with 17 bases between. This CDR3 comprises 14 residues. CDR3 nucleotide sequence: TGTGCCAGCAGTCCCCGCAGGGTTCAGAATGAAGCTTTCTTT. Protein sequence: CASSPRRVQNEAFF.

This rearrangement joins TRBV7-9 to TRBJ1-6, with 10 nucleotides matching TRBD1. The V segment lost 3 bases and the J segment 15 bases; nucleotides outside the gene matches: 11. The CDR3 covers 15 residues. Germline values: CDR1 SEHNR, CDR2 FQNEAQ (reference sequence). CDR3 sequence (DNA): TGTGCCAGCAGCTTGGGGACAGGGGCAGGTGTGCACCTCCACTTT. This translates into CASSLGTGAGVHLHF.

This clonotype came up a few times. The chain has TRBV27 and TRBJ2-3, with 9 bases fitting TRBD2. The CDR3 loop spans 17 amino acids. V was pared by 5 bases and J by 4 bases, with 13 bases of the junction left unmatched. CDR1 and CDR2 from the germline V gene are MNHEY and SMNVEV (reference sequence). Here the CDR3 DNA reads TGTGCCAGCAGTCCTCAAGGCCGGCGGGGGGGCTCAGATACGCAGTATTTT. Translating gives CASSPQGRRGGSDTQYF.

The chain employs TRBV3-1 and TRBJ1-1; D not certain. The germline gives CDR1 LGHDT, CDR2 YNNKEL (reference sequence). Trimming cost V 1 base and J 8 bases, with 8 bases left between them. The CDR3 totals 12 residues. The CDR3 DNA follows: TGTGCCAGCAGCCAAGCTGAACAAGAAGCTTTCTTT. As protein: CASSQAEQEAFF.

The chain is built from TRBV7-8 and TRBJ2-5, with 7 positions matching TRBD1. V gave up 2 bases and J gave up 2 bases; unmatched junction bases: 8. CDR1 is SGHVS, CDR2 FQNEAQ, per germline. CDR3 size: 16 residues. The CDR3, as DNA: TGTGCCAGCAGCTTATCCCCCGGGACAGTACAAGAGACCCAGTACTTC. Encoded protein: CASSLSPGTVQETQYF.

This clonotype was detected only a few times. The chain has TRBV7-2 and TRBJ2-1; D remains unclear. Germline CDR1 reads SGHTA; CDR2 reads FQGNSA. The CDR3 extends over 14 amino acids. The V end lost 6 bases, the J end lost 4 bases, and 13 bases lay between the germline ends. The CDR3 reads CASSPQTRYNEQFF. The DNA of the CDR3 is TGTGCCAGCAGTCCCCAGACTCGGTACAATGAGCAGTTCTTC.

This clonotype appeared a few times. The chain has TRBV10-3 and TRBJ2-7, with D unresolved. The germline V gene has CDR1 ENHRY and CDR2 SYGVKD. The CDR3 totals 13 residues. V was clipped by 0 bases and J by 2 bases, with 5 bases between them. CDR3 protein: CAISESRPYEQYF. The CDR3 DNA sequence: TGTGCCATCAGTGAGTCAAGGCCCTACGAGCAGTACTTC.

This clonotype appeared a few times. This chain uses TRBV18 with TRBJ1-6; 11 bases line up with TRBD1. Germline CDR1 reads KGHSH; CDR2 reads LQKENI. The trim removed 3 bases at V and 7 bases at J, leaving 5 bases unmatched. CDR3 length equals 16 residues. The CDR3 nucleotides read TGTGCCAGCTCACCCGGACAGGGGGCAAGGAATTCACCCCTCCACTTT. Translation gives CASSPGQGARNSPLHF.

The chain has TRBV27 and TRBJ2-3; 10 bases map to TRBD2. There are 14 residues in the CDR3. Germline V CDR1 and CDR2: MNHEY, SMNVEV (reference sequence). V lost 7 bases and J lost 5; bases outside the gene matches: 6. CDR3 sequence (DNA): TGTGCCAGCAAGCCGGGACTAGCGAGAGATACGCAGTATTTT. Residues: CASKPGLARDTQYF.

This chain connects TRBV9 to TRBJ1-2; TRBD1 aligns across 8 bases. The CDR3 length is 17 residues. Germline CDR1 is SGDLS and CDR2 is YYNGEE. The trim removed 3 bases at V and 0 bases at J, leaving 10 bases unmatched. Written as DNA, the CDR3 is TGTGCCAGCAGCGCCCGACAGGGGTCCCGATCTAACTATGGCTACACCTTC. Translation: CASSARQGSRSNYGYTF.

The chain recombines TRBV11-3 with TRBJ2-1, with D perhaps being TRBD1 or TRBD2 (5 bases each). The CDR3 consists of 15 residues. CDR1 and CDR2 from the germline V gene are SGHNT and YENEEA. The V end was cut by 5 bases, the J end by 1 base, with 12 bases between. The CDR3 sequence: CASSTGTGSYNEQFF. The CDR3 region has the DNA TGTGCCAGCAGCACCGGGACCGGTTCCTACAATGAGCAGTTCTTC.

This clonotype was seen a few times. The chain joins TRBV7-2 to TRBJ1-2; TRBD1 matches at 8 bases. CDR1 and CDR2 (germline): SGHTA, FQGNSA. This CDR3 contains 19 residues. V shed 3 bases, J shed 0 bases, and the junction held 15 bases outside the gene matches. CDR3 amino acids: CASSFTGGQNHPSNYGYTF. The CDR3 nucleotides are TGTGCCAGCAGCTTCACAGGGGGACAGAACCACCCTTCTAACTATGGCTACACCTTC.